Presented here are 29 T cell receptor beta chains from one specimen sequenced in a study of blood T cell repertoires in COVID-19. Repertoires were generated with immunoSEQ multiplex PCR, while TCRdb's copy carries only in-frame clones and drops some. The sample has around 200,000 clones; 75% to 85% are singletons. Input material: PBMCs or T cells enriched from blood (not recorded which). The receptors originated from a woman in her thirties or forties with acute COVID-19.

The chain is built from TRBV5-4 and TRBJ2-1, with 10 bases aligning to TRBD2. Germline-derived CDR1 and CDR2 are SGHNT and YYREEE (reference sequence). The CDR3 is 14 residues long. V was clipped by 2 bases and J by 6 bases; unmatched bases: 2. The CDR3, as DNA: TGTGCCAGCAGCTTTAGCGGGAGGACCAATGAGCAGTTCTTC. Its translation is CASSFSGRTNEQFF. Filled out from reference TRBV5-4 and TRBJ2-1, the complete variable domain reads ETGVTQSPTHLIKTRGQQVTLRCSSQSGHNTVSWYQQALGQGPQFIFQYYREEENGRGNFPPRFSGLQFPNYSSELNVNALELDDSALYLCASSFSGRTNEQFFGPGTRLTVL.

The chain recombines TRBV10-3 with TRBJ2-5; 9 nucleotides align to TRBD2. V lost 0 bases and J lost 5; bases outside the gene matches: 4. The CDR3 is 15 residues long. From germline, CDR1 is ENHRY and CDR2 SYGVKD. In DNA form, the CDR3 reads TGTGCCATCAGTGAGTCGGTGCGGGAGGGCGAGACCCAGTACTTC. As protein: CAISESVREGETQYF.

The chain carries TRBV28 and TRBJ2-7; the D is unclear. CDR3 size: 14 residues. Deletions cut 1 base from V and 0 bases from J, with 7 bases between. Germline CDR1 is MDHEN and CDR2 is SYDVKM. In nucleotides, the CDR3 is TGTGCCAGCAGTTTATCGGTCACCTCCTACGAGCAGTACTTC. It encodes CASSLSVTSYEQYF.

The gene calls are TRBV19 and TRBJ2-1, with 11 bases fitting TRBD1. V trimming: 7 bases; J trimming: 3 bases; junction bases outside the gene matches: 5. CDR1 is LNHDA, CDR2 SQIVND, per germline (reference sequence). The CDR3 has 15 amino acids. In nucleotides, the CDR3 is TGTGCCAGTAACGCCGGGACAGGGGGCTACAATGAGCAGTTCTTC. As protein: CASNAGTGGYNEQFF. Variable domain in full (rest from reference TRBV19 and TRBJ2-1): DGGITQSPKYLFRKEGQNVTLSCEQNLNHDAMYWYRQDPGQGLRLIYYSQIVNDFQKGDIAEGYSVSREKKESFPLTVTSAQKNPTAFYLCASNAGTGGYNEQFFGPGTRLTVL.

V usage is TRBV28 and J usage is TRBJ2-5, with TRBD2 matching over 8 bases. Germline-derived CDR1 and CDR2 are MDHEN and SYDVKM. J gave up 1 base and V 6 bases, and 7 bases lay outside the gene matches. The CDR3 covers 15 residues. As DNA, the CDR3 is TGTGCCAGCAGGGGACTAGATATCCCCCAAGAGACCCAGTACTTC. Its translation is CASRGLDIPQETQYF. Looking up the rest from reference TRBV28 and TRBJ2-5 gives the full variable domain: DVKVTQSSRYLVKRTGEKVFLECVQDMDHENMFWYRQDPGLGLRLIYFSYDVKMKEKGDIPEGYSVSREKKERFSLILESASTNQTSMYLCASRGLDIPQETQYFGPGTRLLVL.

This clone has only one observation. This chain joins TRBV7-2 and TRBJ2-7, with D possibly matching TRBD1 (6 bases). The CDR3 length is 17 residues. Germline CDR1 SGHTA, CDR2 FQGNSA. V shed 3 bases and J shed 5 bases, with 23 bases lying between them. The CDR3 loop is CASSLAVRQASQDEQYF. The CDR3 DNA sequence: TGTGCCAGCAGCTTGGCTGTGAGACAGGCGTCCCAGGACGAGCAGTACTTC.

The sample holds a few counts of this clone. The rearrangement links TRBV6-1 to TRBJ1-4; 7 bases are a match to TRBD1. The junction had 2 bases not matched to a gene; V was cut back by 2 bases and J by 2 bases. The CDR3 totals 15 residues. Per germline, CDR1 MNHNS and CDR2 SASEGT. This CDR3 reads CASSEQGGTNEKLFF. The CDR3 nucleotides are TGTGCCAGCAGTGAACAAGGGGGCACTAATGAAAAACTGTTTTTT.

The V call is TRBV9, the J call TRBJ2-3; TRBD1 might be the D (5 bases). In germline, CDR1 is SGDLS, CDR2 YYNGEE. The CDR3 totals 14 residues. The ends were cut back, 4 bases at V and 4 bases at J, with 13 bases in the middle. CDR3 sequence reads: CASSPTGMADTQYF. The CDR3 coding sequence is TGTGCCAGCAGCCCCACAGGCATGGCAGATACGCAGTATTTT.

This clone occurred a few times. This chain uses TRBV5-1 with TRBJ1-1; D uncertain. This CDR3 region has 14 residues. Germline V gene lookup returns CDR1 SGHRS and CDR2 YFSETQ. Between the trimmed V and J ends, which lost 0 bases and 0 bases, there was a span of 6 bases. In DNA, the CDR3 is TGCGCCAGCAGCTTGGAATTCATGAACACTGAAGCTTTCTTT. It yields the protein CASSLEFMNTEAFF.

The chain employs TRBV13 and TRBJ1-1; 9 bases line up with TRBD1. The CDR3 has 18 residues. In germline, CDR1 is PRHDT, CDR2 FYEKMQ (reference sequence). Trimming took 3 bases from V and 4 from J; bases not matched to a gene: 15. Here the CDR3 reads CASSFPGTGRTSATEAFF. CDR3 in DNA: TGTGCCAGCAGCTTCCCCGGGACAGGGCGAACTTCGGCCACTGAAGCTTTCTTT.

The genes are TRBV27 and TRBJ1-4; maybe TRBD1 (5 bases). This CDR3 comprises 12 residues. Germline CDR1 MNHEY, CDR2 SMNVEV (reference sequence). Trimming removed 8 bases at V and 7 bases at J, with 11 bases between. CDR3 coding DNA: TGTGCCAGCGGGCGGGACGGTGAAAAACTGTTTTTT. It is translated as CASGRDGEKLFF.

V and J are TRBV6-6 and TRBJ2-1; a possible D gene is TRBD2 (6 bases). V was pared by 2 bases and J by 6 bases, with 11 bases between. The germline CDR1 and CDR2 sequences are MNHNY and SVGAGI (reference sequence). This CDR3 has 14 residues. The DNA for the CDR3 is TGTGCCAGCAGTTACCCCGGGACTTCCAATGAGCAGTTCTTC. This sequence encodes CASSYPGTSNEQFF.

The chain employs TRBV7-8 and TRBJ1-3; D unresolved. The CDR3 length is 15 residues. V was trimmed by 2 bases and J by 2 bases, leaving 10 bases between them. Germline V gene data show CDR1 as SGHVS and CDR2 as FQNEAQ. CDR3 coding DNA: TGTGCCAGCAGCTTAACCCTCGGGGCTGGAAACACCATATATTTT. Translating gives CASSLTLGAGNTIYF.

This sequence joins TRBV18 and TRBJ1-1, with 8 bases aligning to TRBD1. The CDR3 is made up of 17 amino acids. The germline CDR1 and CDR2 sequences are KGHSH and LQKENI. V trimming: 3 bases; J trimming: 0 bases; junction bases outside the gene matches: 9. The CDR3 region has the DNA TGTGCCAGCTCACCCGGACAGGGCATAGTTATGAACACTGAAGCTTTCTTT. It encodes CASSPGQGIVMNTEAFF.

This clone was counted many times. The sample carries other DNA sequences with the same CDR3. The V call is TRBV19, the J call TRBJ1-1; TRBD1 agrees at 8 bases. Unmatched junction bases numbered 4, after V lost 3 bases and J lost 4 bases. Germline V gene lookup returns CDR1 LNHDA and CDR2 SQIVND (reference sequence). The CDR3 is 14 amino acids. DNA of the CDR3: TGTGCCAGTAGTATCCCAGGGGGCGGCACTGAAGCTTTCTTT. Its protein is CASSIPGGGTEAFF.

This clone showed up just once. The rearrangement uses TRBV11-3 and TRBJ2-5, with a tentative D call TRBD2 (5 bases). V lost 5 bases and J 4 bases, leaving 14 bases between the germline ends. Germline CDR1 and CDR2: SGHNT and YENEEA. The CDR3 sequence is 14 residues long. The CDR3 DNA sequence: TGTGCCAGCAGCCCCGCGGAGGCGAGAGAGACCCAGTACTTC. Translation gives CASSPAEARETQYF. The complete variable domain, with remaining parts taken from reference TRBV11-3 and TRBJ2-5, reads EAGVVQSPRYKIIEKKQPVAFWCNPISGHNTLYWYLQNLGQGPELLIRYENEEAVDDSQLPKDRFSAERLKGVDSTLKIQPAELGDSAVYLCASSPAEARETQYFGPGTRLLVL.

The J gene is TRBJ2-7, the V gene TRBV10-2; 8 bases match TRBD1. The CDR3 has 14 residues. The V gene end was trimmed by 6 bases and the J gene end by 4 bases; junction bases not matched to a gene: 8. Looked up from germline, CDR1 is WSHSY and CDR2 is SAAADI. CDR3 residues: CASRVAGGDYEQYF. DNA for the CDR3: TGCGCCAGCAGAGTCGCAGGGGGCGATTACGAGCAGTACTTC.

This clone came up a few times. The identical CDR3 is also encoded by other nucleotide sequences in the sample. The V call is TRBV19, the J call TRBJ2-1, with TRBD2 identical over 8 bases. The CDR3 spans 16 residues. Germline CDR1 reads LNHDA; CDR2 reads SQIVND (reference sequence). Trimming removed 2 bases from V and 7 bases from J; junction bases left unmatched: 10. CDR3 DNA: TGTGCCAGTAGTATATCTCTCCTAGCGGGCGGGAATGAGCAGTTCTTC. It is translated as CASSISLLAGGNEQFF.

J is TRBJ1-2 and V is TRBV6-5, with a tentative D call TRBD1 (6 bases). Germline V gene lookup returns CDR1 MNHEY and CDR2 SVGAGI. This CDR3 is built from 13 residues. V lost 7 bases to trimming and J lost 3 bases, with 12 bases between them. The CDR3 protein is CASNLQGDYGYTF. The DNA of the CDR3 is TGTGCCAGCAATCTACAGGGTGACTATGGCTACACCTTC.

V is TRBV7-8 and J is TRBJ1-5; D is undetermined. CDR1 and CDR2 from the germline V gene are SGHVS and FQNEAQ. CDR3 length: 17 residues. Trimming stripped 5 bases from V and 2 bases from J, with 19 bases between. The CDR3 protein is CASSRRTPPMGNQPQHF. The CDR3 coding sequence is TGTGCCAGCAGCCGTCGGACTCCTCCAATGGGCAATCAGCCCCAGCATTTT.

The chain carries TRBV5-1 and TRBJ1-6; no clear D. The CDR3 is 14 amino acids. Trimming cost V 4 bases and J 5 bases, with 10 bases left between them. Looked up from germline, CDR1 is SGHRS and CDR2 is YFSETQ. CDR3 nucleotide sequence: TGCGCCAGCAGCCCTGACATGAATAATTCACCCCTCCACTTT. It is translated as CASSPDMNNSPLHF.

V is TRBV5-1 and J is TRBJ1-3; 7 bases are a match to TRBD1. This CDR3 is 17 amino acids long. V lost 0 bases to trimming and J lost 0 bases; unmatched junction nucleotides: 6. Germline CDR1 and CDR2: SGHRS and YFSETQ. In nucleotides, the CDR3 is TGCGCCAGCAGCTTGGCGGGACAGCTATCCTCTGGAAACACCATATATTTT. Amino acids: CASSLAGQLSSGNTIYF.

The chain uses TRBV21-1 and TRBJ2-3; TRBD2 is the table's D call, not checked against the DNA. TRBV21-1 corresponds to a pseudogene. This CDR3 contains 21 residues. CDR3: CASSKLGLVVAGEPPADTQYF. CDR3 nucleotide sequence: TGTGCCAGCAGCAAGTTAGGACTCGTTGTAGCGGGAGAGCCCCCAGCAGATACGCAGTATTTT.

The V gene is TRBV7-9, the J gene TRBJ1-2; TRBD1 is a possible D gene (6 bases). V was trimmed by 4 bases and J by 4 bases, leaving 16 bases between them. The germline CDR1 and CDR2 sequences are SEHNR and FQNEAQ (reference sequence). CDR3 size: 15 residues. CDR3 region: CASSSVGGLIYGYTF. CDR3 coding DNA: TGTGCCAGCAGCTCTGTGGGGGGGCTGATCTATGGCTACACCTTC.

V is TRBV29-1 and J is TRBJ1-2, with D unclear. Germline V CDR1 and CDR2: SQVTM, ANQGSEA. The CDR3 has 11 residues. Deletions cut 3 bases from V and 4 bases from J, with 6 bases between. CDR3 sequence reads: CSVDSFYGYTF. The CDR3 coding sequence is TGCAGCGTTGATAGCTTCTATGGCTACACCTTC.

The V call is TRBV28, the J call TRBJ2-7; tentative D call: TRBD2 (7 bases). CDR3 length: 14 amino acids. The V end was cut by 5 bases, the J end by 2 bases, with 13 bases between. Per the germline V gene, CDR1 is MDHEN and CDR2 is SYDVKM. CDR3 DNA sequence: TGTGCCAGCAGTCCGGGGGGCCCGCCCTACGAGCAGTACTTC. It translates to CASSPGGPPYEQYF.

About this clone: This specimen includes other DNA sequences encoding the same CDR3. V and J are TRBV5-1 and TRBJ1-1, with 10 bases aligning to TRBD1. Per germline, CDR1 SGHRS and CDR2 YFSETQ. Losses at the gene ends were 3 bases for V and 3 bases for J; bases not matched to a gene: 2. This CDR3 comprises 14 residues. The CDR3 DNA is TGCGCCAGCAGCTCCGGGACAGGGGACACTGAAGCTTTCTTT. The encoded protein is CASSSGTGDTEAFF.

In this sample, this clone turned up many times. V usage is TRBV6-4 and J usage is TRBJ2-1; 9 bases align to TRBD2. With V trimmed by 0 bases and J by 7 bases, 4 bases remained unmatched. The CDR3 has 15 amino acids. Germline CDR1 reads MRHNA; CDR2 reads SNTAGT. The CDR3 spells CASSDSSGSRNEQFF. CDR3 bases: TGTGCCAGCAGTGACTCTAGCGGGAGCAGGAATGAGCAGTTCTTC.

The gene calls are TRBV9 and TRBJ2-3, with TRBD2 matching over 8 bases. CDR1 is SGDLS, CDR2 YYNGEE, per germline. The CDR3 spans 17 residues. V lost 0 bases, J lost 1 base, and 7 bases stayed unmatched. This chain's CDR3 is CASSVGLRRGGTDTQYF. CDR3 DNA: TGTGCCAGCAGCGTAGGACTAAGGCGGGGGGGCACAGATACGCAGTATTTT.